This record covers a single TCR beta chain. From germline, CDR1 is SGHVS and CDR2 FNYEAQ. The CDR3 length is 15 residues. Trimming took 5 bases from V and 1 from J; bases not matched to a gene: 3. Clones were sequenced by immunoSEQ multiplex PCR, and TCRdb holds only the in-frame ones, with some missing. Here the sample spans roughly 56,000 clones, 91% being singletons. The data were obtained in a study of graft-versus-host responses after intestinal transplantation. The receptor was derived from a human patient who received an intestinal transplant, so some T cells may come from the graft donor. The starting material was PBMCs, obtained roughly 120 days after intestinal transplantation. J is TRBJ1-1 and V is TRBV7-6, with 11 bases that match TRBD1. CDR3 in DNA: TGTGCCAGCAGCGGGGACAGGGGGTCGAACACTGAAGCTTTCTTT. It translates to CASSGDRGSNTEAFF.